The 21 T cell receptor beta chains below all came from one sample that was sequenced in a study of blood T cell repertoires in COVID-19. Clones were read by immunoSEQ multiplex PCR, and TCRdb kept only the in-frame ones, dropping some. The data show about 160,000 clones, 78% seen once. The material sequenced was peripheral blood. These receptor sequences come from a woman aged 80 or over with acute or convalescent COVID-19.

The chain couples TRBV20-1 to TRBJ2-3; 10 nucleotides match TRBD2. V gave up 3 bases and J gave up 0 bases; unmatched junction bases: 6. This CDR3 spans 16 amino acids. The V gene's germline CDR1 is DFQATT and CDR2 SNEGSKA (reference sequence). Here the CDR3 DNA reads TGCAGTGCTAGTCACCTAGCGGGAGCTAGCACAGATACGCAGTATTTT. It specifies CSASHLAGASTDTQYF.

The chain joins TRBV6-1 to TRBJ1-3; D is unclear. V was cut by 3 bases and J by 2 bases, with 11 bases left in between. Germline lookup yields CDR1 MNHNS and CDR2 SASEGT. The CDR3 sequence is 15 residues long. The CDR3 nucleotides read TGTGCCAGCAGTGAGGTGGGCAACCCTGGAAACACCATATATTTT. It yields the protein CASSEVGNPGNTIYF.

The V call is TRBV30, the J call TRBJ1-1; tentatively, D is TRBD1 (6 bases). With 5 bases removed from V and 0 bases from J, the gap between germline ends came to 19 bases. The CDR3 spans 16 residues. Germline V gene lookup returns CDR1 GTSNPN and CDR2 SVGIG (reference sequence). CDR3 sequence (DNA): TGTGCCTGGTATTCTAAGACAGGTACCATGAACACTGAAGCTTTCTTT. Amino acid sequence: CAWYSKTGTMNTEAFF.

The CDR3 region has the DNA TGTGCCAGCAGTGACCCGGTAGGGGGGGACGAAAAGTACTATGGCTACACCTTC. Encoded protein: CASSDPVGGDEKYYGYTF. The rearrangement links TRBV25-1 to TRBJ1-2, with D possibly TRBD1 on 6 matching bases. Trimming took off 3 bases at V and 3 bases at J, with 23 bases between the two ends. This CDR3 contains 18 residues. Germline V gene data show CDR1 as MGHDK and CDR2 as SYGVNS.

The genes are TRBV5-6 and TRBJ1-2; 7 bases match TRBD1. Germline V gene data show CDR1 as SGHDT and CDR2 as YYEEEE. Unmatched junction bases numbered 12, after V lost 4 bases and J lost 6 bases. The CDR3 runs to 15 residues. The CDR3 region has the DNA TGTGCCAGCAGCCCCTTCCCACGGGACAGCGATGGCTACACCTTC. Amino acids: CASSPFPRDSDGYTF.

The rearrangement joins TRBV6-2 or TRBV6-3 to TRBJ1-2; no clear D gene. This CDR3 has 15 amino acids. V lost 5 bases and J 5 bases, leaving 18 bases between the germline ends. Looked up from germline, CDR1 is MNHEY and CDR2 is SVGEGT. CDR3 DNA sequence: TGTGCCAGCAGTGTCCCGAGCTCAGACGGGTATGGCTACACCTTC. Protein: CASSVPSSDGYGYTF.

J is TRBJ1-2 and V is TRBV4-2, with D maybe TRBD1 (5 bases). The V end was cut by 1 base, the J end by 3 bases, with 15 bases between. This CDR3 is built from 16 residues. CDR1 is LGHNA and CDR2 is YNFKEQ in the germline V gene. The CDR3 spells CASSQGDWVVDYGYTF. The CDR3 DNA is TGTGCCAGCAGCCAAGGGGACTGGGTCGTGGACTATGGCTACACCTTC.

This clone was found many times. DNA for the CDR3: TGTGCCAGCAGCTTAGGGGCAGGGTCCAATCAGCCCCAGCATTTT. It translates to CASSLGAGSNQPQHF. The chain uses TRBV7-9 and TRBJ1-5; maybe TRBD1 (5 bases). Trimming shortened V by 1 base and J by 3 bases, and 10 bases separated the two germline ends. The CDR3 extends over 15 amino acids. Germline CDR1 is SEHNR and CDR2 is FQNEAQ (reference sequence).

This clone occurred once. V gene TRBV7-2 combines with J gene TRBJ1-1; D gene ambiguous. V lost 5 bases, J lost 4 bases, and 14 bases lay in between. The CDR3 is 14 residues long. Germline CDR1 and CDR2: SGHTA and FQGNSA. The CDR3 DNA reads TGTGCCAGCAGCCGTCAGATCCTAGGCACTGAAGCTTTCTTT. Translating gives CASSRQILGTEAFF.

V usage is TRBV3-1 (or the pseudogene TRBV3-2) and J usage is TRBJ1-1; D is uncertain. Trimming pared 4 bases from V and 3 bases from J, leaving 15 bases between. Germline V gene sequence: CDR1 LGHDT, CDR2 YNNKEL (reference sequence). The CDR3 covers 15 residues. This CDR3 reads CASSRWEAPHTEAFF. The CDR3 DNA reads as TGTGCCAGCAGCCGTTGGGAGGCCCCCCACACTGAAGCTTTCTTT.

The V and J genes are TRBV2 and TRBJ1-2; 12 bases match TRBD1. Germline loops: CDR1 SNHLY, CDR2 FYNNEI. Trimming at V came to 6 bases and at J to 2 bases, leaving 13 bases not matched to a gene. The CDR3 runs 18 residues. CDR3 nucleotide sequence: TGTGCCAGCAGCGTATTTTCCGGGACAGGGGGCGGAAACTATGGCTACACCTTC. Translating it yields CASSVFSGTGGGNYGYTF. Looking up the rest from reference TRBV2 and TRBJ1-2 gives the full variable domain: EPEVTQTPSHQVTQMGQEVILRCVPISNHLYFYWYRQILGQKVEFLVSFYNNEISEKSEIFDDQFSVERPDGSNFTLKIRSTKLEDSAMYFCASSVFSGTGGGNYGYTFGSGTRLTVV.

The chain couples TRBV11-2 to TRBJ2-7; TRBD1 matches 7 bases. Germline lookup yields CDR1 SGHAT and CDR2 FQNNGV. This CDR3 is built from 15 residues. The ends lost 3 bases at V and 0 bases at J; junction bases unmatched: 5. CDR3 DNA sequence: TGTGCCAGCAGCTTGGGACAGTACCGCTCCTACGAGCAGTACTTC. Its protein is CASSLGQYRSYEQYF.

CDR3 region: CATHRDRGQETQYF. The CDR3 coding sequence is TGTGCCACCCACCGGGACAGGGGTCAAGAGACCCAGTACTTC. The chain uses TRBV6-5 and TRBJ2-5, with 10 bases fitting TRBD1. This CDR3 has 14 amino acids. Trimming took 10 bases from V and 2 from J; bases not matched to a gene: 7. The V gene's germline CDR1 is MNHEY and CDR2 SVGAGI.

V usage is TRBV28 and J usage is TRBJ1-6, with 9 bases lining up with TRBD1. Germline CDR1 reads MDHEN; CDR2 reads SYDVKM. The ends lost 7 bases at V and 13 bases at J; junction bases unmatched: 17. The CDR3 sequence is 16 residues long. The CDR3 region has the DNA TGTGCCAGCATACGATATACAGGGGGCTTCTCCGTGCCCCTCCACTTT. Translation gives CASIRYTGGFSVPLHF.

This clone was detected a few times. This chain joins TRBV18 and TRBJ1-2; D gene ambiguous. Trimming took off 0 bases at V and 2 bases at J, with 7 bases between the two ends. The CDR3 runs 14 residues. Germline-derived CDR1 and CDR2 are KGHSH and LQKENI. CDR3 region: CASSPPSLNYGYTF. CDR3 nucleotides: TGTGCCAGCTCACCACCCTCCTTAAACTATGGCTACACCTTC. Full variable domain (outside the CDR3, taken from reference TRBV18 and TRBJ1-2): NAGVMQNPRHLVRRRGQEARLRCSPMKGHSHVYWYRQLPEEGLKFMVYLQKENIIDESGMPKERFSAEFPKEGPSILRIQQVVRGDSAAYFCASSPPSLNYGYTFGSGTRLTVV.

The chain has TRBV7-2 and TRBJ2-3; unclear D gene. Germline CDR1 and CDR2: SGHTA and FQGNSA. The CDR3 contains 14 residues. Trimming removed 0 bases at V and 6 bases at J, with 10 bases between. The CDR3 sequence is CASSLAIGLDTQYF. The DNA of the CDR3 is TGTGCCAGCAGCTTAGCAATCGGGTTGGATACGCAGTATTTT.

This chain links TRBV5-1 with TRBJ1-1, with 7 positions matching TRBD1. The CDR3 runs 14 residues. Germline CDR1 is SGHRS and CDR2 is YFSETQ. V lost 3 bases and J lost 1; bases outside the gene matches: 3. CDR3 sequence (DNA): TGCGCCAGCAGCTCAACAGGGGCGAACACTGAAGCTTTCTTT. It is translated as CASSSTGANTEAFF.

The chain employs TRBV5-5 and TRBJ2-7; D gene uncertain. The length of the CDR3 is 14 residues. Germline V CDR1 and CDR2: SGHKS, YYEKEE (reference sequence). V gave up 0 bases and J gave up 1 base, with 8 bases separating them. CDR3 nucleotide sequence: TGTGCCAGCAGCTTGGTTCAGCGTTCCTACGAGCAGTACTTC. It codes for CASSLVQRSYEQYF.

DNA for the CDR3: TGTGCCAGCACCCGAGGACAGACTGAAGCTTTCTTT. It is translated as CASTRGQTEAFF. This rearrangement joins TRBV6-5 to TRBJ1-1; TRBD1 is a possible D gene (6 bases). The CDR3 spans 12 residues. The ends were cut back, 7 bases at V and 5 bases at J, with 11 bases in the middle. Germline assignment: CDR1 MNHEY and CDR2 SVGAGI.

CDR3 in DNA: TGTGCCTGGAGTGGATACAGGGGTTCTAATGAAAAACTGTTTTTT. Its protein is CAWSGYRGSNEKLFF. The J gene is TRBJ1-4, the V gene TRBV30; TRBD1 matches 7 bases. The CDR3 has 15 amino acids. V dropped 1 base and J dropped 3; count of bases not matched to a gene: 5. Germline V gives CDR1 GTSNPN, CDR2 SVGIG (reference sequence).

This chain connects TRBV5-1 to TRBJ2-3; 7 bases are a match to TRBD1. J was trimmed by 1 base and V by 4 bases; bases with no gene match: 9. The CDR3 spans 16 residues. CDR1 SGHRS and CDR2 YFSETQ come from the germline V gene. The CDR3 region is CASSARGQEGTDTQYF. The CDR3 DNA is TGCGCCAGCAGCGCCCGAGGACAGGAGGGCACAGATACGCAGTATTTT.